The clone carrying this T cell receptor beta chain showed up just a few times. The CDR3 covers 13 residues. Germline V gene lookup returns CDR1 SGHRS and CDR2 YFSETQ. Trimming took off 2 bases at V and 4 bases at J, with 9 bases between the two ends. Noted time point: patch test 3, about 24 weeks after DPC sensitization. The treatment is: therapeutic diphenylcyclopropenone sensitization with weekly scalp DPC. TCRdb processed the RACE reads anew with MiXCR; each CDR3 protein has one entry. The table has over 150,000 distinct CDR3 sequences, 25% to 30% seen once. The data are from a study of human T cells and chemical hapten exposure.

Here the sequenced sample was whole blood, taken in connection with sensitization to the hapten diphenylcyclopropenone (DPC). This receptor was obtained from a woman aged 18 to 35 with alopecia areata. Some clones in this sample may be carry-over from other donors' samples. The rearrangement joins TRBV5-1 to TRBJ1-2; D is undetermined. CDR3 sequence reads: CASSFRHPYGYTF. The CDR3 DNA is TGCGCCAGCAGCTTCCGACACCCCTATGGCTACACCTTC.